Here is one TCR beta chain with its context. The data were taken from a study of blood T cell repertoires in COVID-19. The overall study: Samples taken during acute and convalescent COVID-19 were collected in the United States, Italy and Spain.

Trimming stripped 3 bases from V and 8 bases from J, with 20 bases between. CDR1 and CDR2 from the germline V gene are SGHRS and YFSETQ. The length of the CDR3 is 15 residues. Clones were read by immunoSEQ multiplex PCR, and TCRdb kept only the in-frame ones, dropping some. The data contain fewer than 60,000 clones, 80% to 95% of them singletons. The TCR originated in a man in his fifties or sixties with COVID-19, enrolled during active disease. Sequencing input: peripheral blood. The rearrangement links TRBV5-1 to TRBJ1-1; possible D gene TRBD1, 6 bases. Written as DNA, the CDR3 is TGCGCCAGCAGCTCGGGACACGGGACACAACTCGAAGCTTTCTTT. This encodes CASSSGHGTQLEAFF.